The rows below give T cell receptor beta chains drawn from one sample of a study of sequential checkpoint blockade in melanoma. Sequencing used immunoSEQ multiplex PCR; TCRdb keeps in-frame clones, though not all of them. The sample lists under 25,000 clones, around 78% occurring once. Specimen: CD8+ T cells sorted from blood (inferred from file names), collected from a patient given nivolumab and ipilimumab in sequence. The source of these receptors is a human donor with melanoma. Both conserved end residues are part of each CDR3. Each record gives: V gene, D gene, clone size, J gene, CDR3 protein, CDR3 DNA. A D gene is named only where the DNA matches it firmly. A row's size may be missing; if present it is once, few, many or a size class.

>TRBV27|TRBD1|NA|TRBJ2-7
CASSFGQGASYEQYF
TGTGCCAGCAGTTTCGGACAGGGGGCCTCCTACGAGCAGTACTTC
>TRBV7-9|NA|once|TRBJ2-2
CASSLSGSVTGELFF
TGTGCCAGCAGCTTGAGTGGGAGCGTCACCGGGGAGCTGTTTTTT
>TRBV21-1|NA|NA|TRBJ2-2
CASSGGVAERPGGELFF
TGTGCCAGCAGCGGGGGGGTAGCAGAACGCCCCGGCGGGGAGCTGTTTTTT
>TRBV6-5|NA|NA|TRBJ2-7
CASRNLNLWSYEQYF
TGTGCCAGCAGAAACCTAAATCTTTGGTCCTACGAGCAGTACTTC
>TRBV7-8|NA|NA|TRBJ1-2
CASTMSVAGEGYGYTF
TGTGCCAGCACCATGTCCGTGGCAGGGGAGGGCTATGGCTACACCTTC
>TRBV27|TRBD1|NA|TRBJ2-7
CASSPRGQGAYEQYF
TGTGCCAGCAGTCCGCGAGGGCAGGGGGCCTACGAGCAGTACTTC
>TRBV18|NA|once|TRBJ1-4
CASSPPQTDTKEKLFF
TGTGCCAGCTCACCACCGCAAACCGACACAAAAGAAAAACTGTTTTTT
>TRBV7-2|NA|large|TRBJ2-7
CASSLVAGASYEQYF
TGTGCCAGCAGCTTAGTGGCAGGGGCGTCCTACGAGCAGTACTTC
>TRBV11-3|NA|NA|TRBJ2-7
CASSDPGSYHEQYF
TGTGCCAGCAGCGACCCAGGCAGCTACCACGAGCAGTACTTC
>TRBV28|TRBD1|NA|TRBJ2-1
CASRTGVGNEQFF
TGTGCCAGCAGGACAGGGGTCGGCAATGAGCAGTTCTTC
>TRBV14|NA|NA|TRBJ2-7
CASSQDDNSYEQYF
TGTGCCAGCAGCCAAGATGACAACTCCTACGAGCAGTACTTC
>TRBV4-1|TRBD1|NA|TRBJ1-2
CASSQDGQVVYGYTF
TGCGCCAGCAGCCAGGATGGACAGGTGGTCTATGGCTACACCTTC
>TRBV5-1|NA|few|TRBJ2-7
CASSLLQGLSYEQYF
TGCGCCAGCAGCTTGCTGCAGGGTCTGTCCTACGAGCAGTACTTC
>TRBV7-3|NA|NA|TRBJ2-7
CASSDGTHEQYF
TGCGCCAGCAGTGACGGGACACACGAGCAGTACTTC
>TRBV5-1|NA|NA|TRBJ2-7
CASSLAERGNEQYF
TGCGCCAGCAGCTTGGCGGAAAGGGGTAACGAGCAGTACTTC
>TRBV2|NA|NA|TRBJ2-7
CASSDQSRTYEQYF
TGTGCCAGCAGTGATCAAAGTCGCACCTACGAGCAGTACTTC
>TRBV27|TRBD2|once|TRBJ2-7
CASSPGTSGSNEQYF
TGTGCCAGCAGTCCGGGGACTAGCGGGAGTAACGAGCAGTACTTC
>TRBV6-5|TRBD1|NA|TRBJ2-7
CASSSGTDLYEQYF
TGTGCCAGCAGTTCCGGGACAGACCTCTACGAGCAGTACTTC
>TRBV7-6|TRBD1|once|TRBJ2-7
CASSATTGGGLYEQYF
TGTGCCAGCAGCGCAACGACAGGGGGTGGACTCTACGAGCAGTACTTC
>TRBV4-3|NA|NA|TRBJ1-2
CASSQVSQTLNYGYTF
TGCGCCAGCAGCCAAGTATCCCAAACTTTGAACTATGGCTACACCTTC
>TRBV19|NA|large|TRBJ2-7
CASSIDGATEQYF
TGTGCCAGTAGTATAGATGGGGCCACCGAGCAGTACTTC
>TRBV25-1|NA|NA|TRBJ1-1
CASSEGGAVEAFF
TGTGCCAGCAGTGAAGGGGGGGCAGTAGAAGCTTTCTTT
>TRBV9|NA|NA|TRBJ1-2
CASSVAGVSYGYTF
TGTGCCAGCAGCGTAGCAGGGGTCTCCTATGGCTACACCTTC
>TRBV6-1|NA|NA|TRBJ2-6
CASSEKGGGSGANVLTF
TGTGCCAGCAGTGAAAAGGGGGGAGGGTCTGGGGCCAACGTCCTGACTTTC
>TRBV2|TRBD2|once|TRBJ2-1
CASSALAGGASLEQFF
TGTGCCAGCAGTGCACTAGCGGGAGGTGCCTCCCTTGAGCAGTTCTTC
>TRBV19|NA|NA|TRBJ1-5
CASSILEISNQPQHF
TGTGCCAGTAGTATATTAGAGATTAGCAATCAGCCCCAGCATTTT
>TRBV4-1|NA|NA|TRBJ1-1
CASSQVAGLNTEAFF
TGCGCCAGCAGCCAAGTAGCAGGGCTAAACACTGAAGCTTTCTTT
>TRBV27|NA|NA|TRBJ2-7
CASSSLTAYYEQYF
TGTGCCAGCAGTTCGCTGACAGCCTACTACGAGCAGTACTTC
>TRBV7-9|TRBD2|NA|TRBJ2-3
CASSYETSGTDTQYF
TGTGCCAGCAGCTACGAGACTAGCGGAACAGATACGCAGTATTTT
>TRBV6-1|TRBD1|NA|TRBJ1-2
CASMRQGGENYGYTF
TGTGCCAGCATGCGACAGGGCGGAGAAAACTATGGCTACACCTTC
>TRBV5-6|TRBD2|NA|TRBJ2-3
CASSLSAASGRDTQYF
TGTGCCAGCAGCTTGTCGGCGGCTAGCGGGAGAGATACGCAGTATTTT
>TRBV5-1|NA|NA|TRBJ2-5
CASSLAGGGARETQYF
TGCGCCAGCAGCTTGGCTGGAGGGGGGGCCCGAGAGACCCAGTACTTC
>TRBV19|NA|NA|TRBJ1-1
CASSLGGAEAFF
TGTGCCAGTAGCCTAGGAGGGGCTGAAGCTTTCTTT
>TRBV7-9|TRBD1|once|TRBJ2-7
CATGTGSGEQYF
TGTGCCACCGGGACAGGGTCTGGGGAGCAGTACTTC
>TRBV10-3|TRBD1|NA|TRBJ2-7
CAISESFVLDRRPLYEQYF
TGTGCCATCAGTGAGTCGTTTGTTTTGGACAGGAGGCCTCTCTACGAGCAGTACTTC
>TRBV15|TRBD1|NA|TRBJ1-5
CATSREGTGRSNQPQHF
TGTGCCACCAGCAGAGAGGGGACAGGGCGTAGCAATCAGCCCCAGCATTTT
>TRBV7-2|TRBD2|NA|TRBJ2-2
CASSSASGGAAPNTGELFF
TGTGCCAGCAGCTCCGCTAGCGGGGGGGCGGCCCCGAACACCGGGGAGCTGTTTTTT
>TRBV7-9|TRBD1|NA|TRBJ2-7
CASSLNGQGQTEQYF
TGTGCCAGCAGCTTAAACGGACAGGGACAAACCGAGCAGTACTTC
>TRBV30|TRBD2|NA|TRBJ2-1
CAWSVLAGGLHNEQFF
TGTGCCTGGAGTGTACTAGCGGGGGGGTTGCACAATGAGCAGTTCTTC
>TRBV19|TRBD1|medium-sized|TRBJ2-2
CATDRDGSGELFF
TGTGCCACAGACAGGGACGGTTCCGGGGAGCTGTTTTTT
>TRBV27|TRBD1|NA|TRBJ2-7
CASSRTGNYEQYF
TGTGCCAGCAGCCGGACAGGTAACTACGAGCAGTACTTC
>TRBV6-6|NA|NA|TRBJ2-7
CASSYVGGSSYEQYF
TGTGCCAGCAGTTACGTCGGGGGAAGCTCCTACGAGCAGTACTTC
>TRBV6-6|NA|few|TRBJ2-7
CASSFRYAAYEQYF
TGTGCCAGCAGTTTCCGTTACGCAGCCTACGAGCAGTACTTC
>TRBV7-6|NA|NA|TRBJ2-1
CASSRGWGDRDEQFF
TGTGCCAGCAGTCGTGGCTGGGGGGATCGGGATGAGCAGTTCTTC
>TRBV6-1|NA|NA|TRBJ2-7
CAIESLLGPREQYF
TGTGCCATAGAGTCTTTACTAGGGCCTCGCGAGCAGTACTTC
>TRBV11-2|NA|NA|TRBJ2-7
CASRAGVYEQYF
TGTGCCAGCAGGGCAGGGGTTTACGAGCAGTACTTC
>TRBV28|TRBD1|NA|TRBJ2-5
CASSARTGRGETQYF
TGTGCCAGCAGTGCTAGGACAGGGCGGGGAGAGACCCAGTACTTC
>TRBV18|TRBD1|NA|TRBJ1-1
CASSHTDRGNTEAFF
TGTGCCAGCTCACACACGGACAGGGGGAACACTGAAGCTTTCTTT
>TRBV15|TRBD1|NA|TRBJ1-5
CATSPSAGTGMVGDQPQHF
TGTGCCACCAGCCCCAGTGCCGGGACAGGAATGGTGGGGGATCAGCCCCAGCATTTT
>TRBV11-3|NA|few|TRBJ2-3
CASSPLASPDTQYF
TGTGCCAGCAGCCCTCTAGCTAGCCCAGATACGCAGTATTTT
>TRBV9|NA|NA|TRBJ2-1
CASNPYRATNEQFF
TGTGCCAGCAATCCTTACAGAGCTACCAATGAGCAGTTCTTC
>TRBV2|NA|NA|TRBJ2-7
CASSIAPGREPYEQYF
TGTGCCAGCAGTATAGCGCCGGGACGGGAGCCCTACGAGCAGTACTTC
>TRBV7-9|NA|NA|TRBJ2-7
CASSPPRAYEQYF
TGTGCCAGCAGCCCTCCGAGGGCCTACGAGCAGTACTTC